Listed below are T cell receptor beta chains from one sample, sequenced in a study of OX40 agonist ivuxolimab in advanced cancers. The assay was immunoSEQ multiplex PCR, and TCRdb's table has in-frame clones only and misses some. The sample carries tens of thousands of clones, around four fifths recorded once. Here the sequenced sample was CD4+ or CD8+ T cells sorted from blood, taken in a trial of the OX40 agonist ivuxolimab. These receptors were collected from an adult with an advanced solid tumor such as melanoma, head and neck, liver or kidney cancer. The CDR3 runs from the conserved cysteine through the conserved F or W. Fields, in order: V gene, CDR3 length, J gene, CDR3 protein.

V: TRBV6-1; length: 18; J: TRBJ2-5; CDR3: CASSENSRASHLQETQYF
V: TRBV11-2; length: 17; J: TRBJ1-1; CDR3: CASSLDYQGAGNTEAFF
V: TRBV6-6; length: 14; J: TRBJ2-5; CDR3: CASSYPSKQETQYF
V: TRBV28; length: 14; J: TRBJ2-3; CDR3: CASSFSGRVDTQYF
V: TRBV4-3; length: 16; J: TRBJ2-7; CDR3: CASSQDRQGRAYEQYF
V: TRBV28; length: 10; J: TRBJ1-1; CDR3: CASSFNEAFF
V: TRBV20-1; length: 11; J: TRBJ2-2; CDR3: CSANLARELFF
V: TRBV5-4; length: 17; J: TRBJ1-5; CDR3: CASSNFGGGQSNQPQHF
V: TRBV28; length: 16; J: TRBJ2-2; CDR3: CASSKPGTEDTGELFF
V: TRBV7-2; length: 19; J: TRBJ2-4; CDR3: CASSPRTSGEWGAKNIQYF
V: TRBV6-5; length: 14; J: TRBJ2-5; CDR3: CASSFSGGTETQYF
V: TRBV4-2; length: 13; J: TRBJ2-1; CDR3: CASSQDEGLADFF
V: TRBV30; length: 15; J: TRBJ1-1; CDR3: CAWSAHRSMNTEAFF
V: TRBV7-2; length: 16; J: TRBJ1-6; CDR3: CASSSQTRGHNSPLHF
V: TRBV10-3; length: 16; J: TRBJ2-3; CDR3: CAITDNWDPNADTQYF
V: TRBV7-9; length: 16; J: TRBJ1-3; CDR3: CASSDPRVYSGNTIYF
V: TRBV10-2; length: 14; J: TRBJ2-1; CDR3: CASSLETGRAEQFF
V: TRBV11-1; length: 14; J: TRBJ2-2; CDR3: CASSFSGNTGELFF
V: TRBV6-5; length: 14; J: TRBJ2-2; CDR3: CASTPFAQPGELFF
V: TRBV14; length: 13; J: TRBJ2-1; CDR3: CASSPVPSREQFF
V: TRBV27; length: 14; J: TRBJ2-7; CDR3: CASSLLGPFDEQYF
V: TRBV5-6; length: 14; J: TRBJ2-7; CDR3: CASSPRDSDRHQYF
V: TRBV18; length: 18; J: TRBJ1-1; CDR3: CASSPPSRIVDRAAEAFF
V: TRBV28; length: 14; J: TRBJ1-5; CDR3: CASSLSTGNQPQHF
V: TRBV10-1; length: 16; J: TRBJ2-3; CDR3: CASSEGAGGLTDTQYF
V: TRBV5-6; length: 13; J: TRBJ1-1; CDR3: CASSLAGSAEAFF
V: TRBV19; length: 15; J: TRBJ1-3; CDR3: CASSSGQPPGNTIYF
V: TRBV2; length: 12; J: TRBJ1-1; CDR3: CARAFMNTEAFF
V: TRBV18; length: 14; J: TRBJ2-7; CDR3: CASSANYGASEQYF
V: TRBV11-2; length: 15; J: TRBJ2-2; CDR3: CASSLWTANTGELFF
V: TRBV19; length: 18; J: TRBJ2-1; CDR3: CASSIDRVTSSSYNEQFF
V: TRBV5-1; length: 14; J: TRBJ2-3; CDR3: CASSLSQATDTQYF
V: TRBV28; length: 17; J: TRBJ2-7; CDR3: CASIGAGSGPLPYEQYF
V: TRBV19; length: 15; J: NA; CDR3: CASSLRQAGAYEQYF
V: TRBV19; length: 16; J: TRBJ2-7; CDR3: CASSIEARGGIYEQYF
V: TRBV29-1; length: 15; J: TRBJ2-3; CDR3: CSAEGGGGLTDTQYF
V: TRBV4-1; length: 15; J: TRBJ1-2; CDR3: CASSPTGTANYGYTF
V: TRBV11-2; length: 15; J: TRBJ1-2; CDR3: CASSLDRGGAGGYTF
V: TRBV5-1; length: 12; J: TRBJ2-3; CDR3: CASSGGKDTQYF
V: TRBV15; length: 17; J: TRBJ2-2; CDR3: CATSTSTSGRNTGELFF
V: TRBV4-3; length: 15; J: TRBJ2-1; CDR3: CASSQDRQGYNEQFF
V: TRBV7-8; length: 15; J: TRBJ2-3; CDR3: CASSPTGNRWDTQYF